This T cell receptor (beta chain) was found in a study of Graves' ophthalmopathy and Graves' hyperthyroidism. The V end was cut by 2 bases, the J end by 9 bases, with 22 bases between. Germline V gives CDR1 SGHTA, CDR2 FQGTGA. The CDR3 runs 17 residues. Hyperthyroidism was classified as stable if no ophthalmopathy occurred within 18 months of follow-up. Diagnosis used clinical symptoms, serum thyroxine, TRAb, thyroid ultrasound and orbital computed tomography. The authors isolated PBMCs from approximately 10 ml of fresh peripheral blood. RNA transcripts were the template, and TCR beta CDR3 regions were amplified from them. The library came from an HTBI-primed first-round RT-PCR and a second-round multiplex PCR. TCRdb fed the multiplex PCR reads into MiXCR, producing one record per CDR3 protein. The data contain about 400,000 distinct CDR3 sequences, approximately 15% of them singletons. This clonotype came up many times. The antigen is unknown.

Study observations and caveats: The majority of expanded thyroid clonotypes above 0.001 frequency also occurred in blood.

The genes are TRBV7-3 and TRBJ2-2; D tentatively fits TRBD1 or TRBD2 (5 bases each). The sequenced material came from peripheral blood. This clonotype originated in a woman in her late teens or twenties with stable Graves' hyperthyroidism. CDR3 protein: CASSLPGAHGSHRELFF. Here the CDR3 DNA reads TGTGCCAGCAGCTTACCCGGGGCGCACGGGTCACACCGGGAGCTGTTTTTT. Complete variable domain (other parts from reference TRBV7-3 and TRBJ2-2): GAGVSQTPSNKVTEKGKYVELRCDPISGHTALYWYRQSLGQGPEFLIYFQGTGAADDSGLPNDRFFAVRPEGSVSTLKIQRTERGDSAVYLCASSLPGAHGSHRELFFGEGSRLTVL.